This is a list of T cell receptor beta chains from one sample in a study of blood T cell repertoires in COVID-19. The repertoire was sequenced with immunoSEQ multiplex PCR; TCRdb's copy has only in-frame clones and lacks some. The sample has 150,000 to 200,000 clones, roughly nine tenths seen once; the top ten hold 5%. Input material: peripheral blood. The receptors were sampled from a human donor in a cohort sampled during active COVID-19. CDR3s include the opening cysteine and the closing phenylalanine or tryptophan. A D gene is named only where the DNA matches it firmly. Not all rows give a size; the values are once, few, many and, for expanded clones, a class.

clone_size d_call j_call v_call cdr3_aa cdr3_nt
- TRBD1 TRBJ1-2 TRBV6-2/TRBV6-3 CASSLQGDYGYTF TGTGCCAGCAGTTTACAGGGGGACTATGGCTACACCTTC
- - TRBJ2-2 TRBV4-3 CASSQVVRATGELFF TGCGCCAGCAGCCAGGTGGTGCGAGCGACCGGGGAGCTGTTTTTT
few TRBD1 TRBJ1-2 TRBV25-1 CASSEQGGYYGYTF TGTGCCAGCAGTGAACAGGGGGGCTATTATGGCTACACCTTC
- - TRBJ1-2 TRBV19 CASSETKNSGGYTF TGTGCCAGCTCCGAGACAAAAAATAGCGGTGGCTACACCTTC
few - TRBJ1-2 TRBV6-5 CASSPGIFNYGYTF TGTGCCAGCTCCCCAGGGATCTTTAACTATGGCTACACCTTC
- - TRBJ1-1 TRBV7-8 CASSLTQGNTEAFF TGTGCCAGCAGCTTAACACAGGGGAACACTGAAGCTTTCTTT
- TRBD1 TRBJ2-5 TRBV7-6 CASSRTGSVDFRETQYF TGTGCCAGCAGCCGGACAGGGTCTGTCGATTTTCGGGAGACCCAGTACTTC
- - TRBJ1-4 TRBV6-6 CASSYSLGGNEKLFF TGTGCCAGCAGTTACTCCTTAGGGGGTAATGAAAAACTGTTTTTT
- - TRBJ1-1 TRBV3-1/TRBV3-2 CASSHRQSNTEAFF TGTGCCAGCAGCCACCGACAGTCGAACACTGAAGCTTTCTTT
- - TRBJ2-7 TRBV6-5 CASSLQGSLYEQYF TGTGCCAGCAGTCTACAGGGATCGCTCTACGAGCAGTACTTC
- - TRBJ1-6 TRBV27 CASRAQDSPLHF TGTGCCAGCAGAGCACAGGATTCACCCCTCCACTTT
- TRBD1 TRBJ2-7 TRBV28 CASRPGTDLYEQYF TGTGCCAGCAGGCCCGGGACAGATCTTTACGAGCAGTACTTC
- - TRBJ2-7 TRBV28 CASSLQGYEQYF TGTGCCAGCAGTTTACAGGGCTACGAGCAGTACTTC
- TRBD2 TRBJ2-1 TRBV24-1 CATNPPARLAGVSEQFF TGTGCCACCAACCCACCAGCGAGGCTAGCGGGAGTTAGTGAGCAGTTCTTC
- TRBD1 TRBJ1-2 TRBV19 CASSTTNRGSVGGYTF TGTGCCAGCTCTACCACCAACAGGGGTTCCGTTGGTGGCTACACCTTC
- - TRBJ2-2 TRBV9 CASSVDAGELFF TGTGCCAGCAGCGTAGATGCGGGGGAGCTGTTTTTT
- TRBD1 TRBJ1-1 TRBV30 CAWSDRGLNTEAFF TGTGCCTGGAGTGACAGGGGGCTGAACACTGAAGCTTTCTTT
- TRBD1 TRBJ2-2 TRBV6-6 CASNGQGYTGELFF TGTGCCAGCAACGGACAGGGCTACACCGGGGAGCTGTTTTTT
- - TRBJ1-4 TRBV6-5 CASFRFPGANEKLFF TGTGCCAGCTTCCGATTCCCAGGGGCTAATGAAAAACTGTTTTTT
once TRBD1 TRBJ1-2 TRBV28 CASRNRQGALYGYTF TGTGCCAGCAGAAATCGACAGGGGGCTCTGTATGGCTACACCTTC
- - TRBJ1-5 TRBV12-1 CASSLWDRVPSNQPQHF TGTGCCAGCAGCTTATGGGACAGGGTCCCAAGCAATCAGCCCCAGCATTTT
few - TRBJ2-7 TRBV7-2 CASSPRSSYEQYF TGTGCCAGCAGCCCGAGGAGCTCCTACGAGCAGTACTTC
- TRBD2 TRBJ2-3 TRBV9 CASSVGAGGTDTQYF TGTGCCAGCAGCGTAGGGGCGGGGGGCACAGATACGCAGTATTTT
- TRBD2 TRBJ2-1 TRBV27 CASRDRTSGGSEQFF TGTGCCAGCCGAGATCGGACTAGCGGGGGGTCTGAGCAGTTCTTC